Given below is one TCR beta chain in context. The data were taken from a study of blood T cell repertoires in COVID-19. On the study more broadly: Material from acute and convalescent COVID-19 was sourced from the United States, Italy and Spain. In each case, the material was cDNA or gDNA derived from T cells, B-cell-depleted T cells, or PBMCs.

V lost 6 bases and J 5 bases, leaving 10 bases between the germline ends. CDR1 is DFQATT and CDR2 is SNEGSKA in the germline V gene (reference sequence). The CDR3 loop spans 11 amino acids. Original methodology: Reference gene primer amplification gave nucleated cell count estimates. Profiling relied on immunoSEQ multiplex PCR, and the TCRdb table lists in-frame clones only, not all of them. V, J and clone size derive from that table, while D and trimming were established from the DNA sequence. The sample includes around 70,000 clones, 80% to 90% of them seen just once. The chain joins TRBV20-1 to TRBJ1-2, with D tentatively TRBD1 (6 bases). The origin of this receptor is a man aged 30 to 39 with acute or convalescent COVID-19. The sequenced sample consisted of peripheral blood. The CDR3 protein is CSAGQDYGYTF. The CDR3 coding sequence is TGCAGTGCGGGACAAGATTATGGCTACACCTTC.